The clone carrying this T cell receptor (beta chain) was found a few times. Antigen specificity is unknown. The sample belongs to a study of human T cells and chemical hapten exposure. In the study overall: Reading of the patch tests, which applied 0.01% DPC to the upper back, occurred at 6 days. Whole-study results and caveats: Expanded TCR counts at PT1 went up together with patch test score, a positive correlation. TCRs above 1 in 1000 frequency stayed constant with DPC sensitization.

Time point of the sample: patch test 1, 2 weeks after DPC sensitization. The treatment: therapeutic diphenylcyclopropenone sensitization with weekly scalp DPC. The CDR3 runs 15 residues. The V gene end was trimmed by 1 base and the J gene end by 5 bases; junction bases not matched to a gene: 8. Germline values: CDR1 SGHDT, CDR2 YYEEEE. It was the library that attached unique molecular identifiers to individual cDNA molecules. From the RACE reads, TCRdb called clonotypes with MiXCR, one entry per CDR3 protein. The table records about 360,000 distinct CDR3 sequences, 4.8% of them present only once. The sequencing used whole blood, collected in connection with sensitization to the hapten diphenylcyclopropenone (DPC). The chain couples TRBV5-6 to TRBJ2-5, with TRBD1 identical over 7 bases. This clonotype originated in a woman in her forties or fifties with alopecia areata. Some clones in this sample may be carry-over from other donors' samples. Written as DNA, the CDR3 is TGTGCCAGCAGCTTGCTGGGGACAGCCGAGGAGACCCAGTACTTC. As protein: CASSLLGTAEETQYF. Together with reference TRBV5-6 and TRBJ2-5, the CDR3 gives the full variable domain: DAGVTQSPTHLIKTRGQQVTLRCSPKSGHDTVSWYQQALGQGPQFIFQYYEEEERQRGNFPDRFSGHQFPNYSSELNVNALLLGDSALYLCASSLLGTAEETQYFGPGTRLLVL.